The subject of this entry is one T cell receptor beta chain. Its antigen is unidentified. At sampling all donors were nominally healthy, likely with unrecorded immune exposures. These data originate in a study of cytomegalovirus exposure and HLA in healthy donors. Trimming left V 6 bases short and J 1 base short, with 12 bases between. The length of the CDR3 is 14 residues. Germline values: CDR1 MNHNS, CDR2 SASEGT. Findings of the study overall: There were 150 to 200 TCR beta chains listed as cytomegalovirus-associated. Exclusion applied to some V segments, including TRBV6-2 and TRBV6-3, as they were indistinguishable. In a later analysis, common viral pathogens appeared linked to several of the most significant clusters.

Amplification used 60 Vbeta primers and 13 Jbeta primers. Generated by immunoSEQ multiplex PCR, the TCRdb table keeps only in-frame clones and is missing some. The sample contains about 120,000 clones, 75% to 80% of which appear only once. The receptor was isolated from a woman aged 25-40 years in good health and CMV-seropositive. The V call is TRBV6-1, the J call TRBJ2-5; TRBD2 might be the D (7 bases). The material sequenced was PBMCs. CDR3 bases: TGTGCCAGCAGAAGGGCGGGGGCCCAAGAGACCCAGTACTTC. Protein: CASRRAGAQETQYF.